The next 28 T cell receptor beta chains were all read from a single sample in a study of blood T cells in healthy people across ages. A J-beta primer mix and a sample-barcoded 5' primer were used in a second PCR of about 6 to 12 cycles. TCRdb processed the 5' RACE reads anew with MiXCR; each CDR3 protein has one entry. This sample has under 1,000,000 distinct CDR3 sequences, with around 45% found just once. Sequencing used blood. The receptors here all came from an older man in good health.

The chain uses TRBV19 and TRBJ1-1, with 7 nucleotides matching TRBD1. Losses at the gene ends were 4 bases for V and 5 bases for J; bases not matched to a gene: 7. Germline loops: CDR1 LNHDA, CDR2 SQIVND (reference sequence). The CDR3 is made up of 14 amino acids. For the CDR3, the DNA is TGTGCCAGTAGTAGCCGCAGGGGGAATACTGAAGCTTTCTTT. This gives the protein CASSSRRGNTEAFF.

The chain recombines TRBV29-1 with TRBJ1-2, with a weak D call TRBD1 (5 bases). Germline V gene sequence: CDR1 SQVTM, CDR2 ANQGSEA. The CDR3 has 17 residues. Trimming removed 1 base at V and 10 bases at J, with 28 bases between. The CDR3 spells CSVEATLVGTSSIDYTF. Here the CDR3 DNA reads TGCAGCGTTGAAGCCACTCTGGTTGGGACCTCGTCGATTGACTACACCTTC. The whole variable domain, remainder taken from reference TRBV29-1 and TRBJ1-2, is SAVISQKPSRDICQRGTSLTIQCQVDSQVTMMFWYRQQPGQSLTLIATANQGSEATYESGFVIDKFPISRPNLTFSTLTVSNMSPEDSSIYLCSVEATLVGTSSIDYTFGSGTRLTVV.

This chain links TRBV5-1 with TRBJ2-7; tentatively, D is TRBD1 (6 bases). The germline CDR1 and CDR2 sequences are SGHRS and YFSETQ. The length of the CDR3 is 14 residues. Trimming removed 6 bases at V and 0 bases at J, with 13 bases between. CDR3: CASTGGQGSYEQYF. The CDR3 nucleotides are TGCGCCAGCACTGGGGGCCAGGGCTCCTACGAGCAGTACTTC.

As for this clonotype: Its ends do not fully match the called genes, so a read error is possible. The V call is TRBV30, the J call TRBJ2-7; 7 positions match TRBD2. Gene TRBJ2-5 matches the end of the DNA better, so the J call may be wrong. This CDR3 is built from 11 residues. Germline values: CDR1 GTSNPN, CDR2 SVGIG (reference sequence). The CDR3 spells CAGRAQETQYF. The CDR3 DNA follows: TGTGCCGGGAGGGCACAAGAGACCCAGTACTTC.

In this sample, this clonotype turned up a few times. The chain links TRBV28 to TRBJ2-4; D tentatively fits TRBD1 or TRBD2 (5 bases each). Gene TRBJ2-7 matches the end of the DNA better, so the J call may be wrong. CDR1 and CDR2 (germline): MDHEN, SYDVKM. This CDR3 has 16 residues. The CDR3 DNA reads TGTGCCAGCAGTTTAAGGGTCGGGACGGGCAACTACGAGCAGTACTTC. Translated, it gives CASSLRVGTGNYEQYF.

The genes are TRBV3-1 and TRBJ1-2; TRBD1 is a possible D gene (5 bases). The V gene lost 2 bases and the J gene lost 2 bases, with 6 bases spanning the gap. Germline lookup yields CDR1 LGHDT and CDR2 YNNKEL (reference sequence). This CDR3 region has 13 residues. This chain's CDR3 is CASSQPGNYGYTF. The CDR3 DNA reads TGTGCCAGCAGCCAACCAGGGAACTATGGCTACACCTTC.

This clonotype was counted at least ten times. CDR3 DNA sequence: TGCAGCGTTGAAGACGGCCGAAGGACCTACAATGAGCAGTTCTTC. It is translated as CSVEDGRRTYNEQFF. The rearrangement links TRBV29-1 to TRBJ2-1, with D unclear. This CDR3 spans 15 amino acids. Germline loops: CDR1 SQVTM, CDR2 ANQGSEA. V lost 0 bases and J lost 2, with 11 bases in between.

In its sample, this clonotype was seen a few times. J is TRBJ2-5 and V is TRBV12-3 or TRBV12-4; a weak D match, TRBD2 (6 bases). Gene TRBJ2-4 matches the end of the DNA better, so the J call may be wrong. This CDR3 is built from 15 residues. CDR3 in DNA: TGTGCCAGCAGTGTTCGAGGGGTCGGGGGAAACATTCAGTACTTC. Translating it yields CASSVRGVGGNIQYF.

With regard to this clonotype: Possible read error: a much larger clone is one base away. V is TRBV12-3 or TRBV12-4 and J is TRBJ2-3, with D unclear. The CDR3 totals 12 residues. The V gene lost 6 bases and the J gene lost 1 base, with 5 bases spanning the gap. The CDR3 nucleotides are TGTGCCAGCAGACCAGGCACAGATACGCAGTATTTT. Amino acid sequence: CASRPGTDTQYF.

J is TRBJ1-5 and V is TRBV10-3; D not certain. The CDR3 totals 15 residues. V dropped 0 bases and J dropped 2 bases, with 8 bases sitting between them. Germline assignment: CDR1 ENHRY and CDR2 SYGVKD. CDR3 sequence (DNA): TGTGCCATCAGTGAGTCAGGCAACGGCAATCAGCCCCAGCATTTT. Protein product: CAISESGNGNQPQHF.

This clonotype was observed at least ten times. J is TRBJ2-1 and V is TRBV29-1; D may be TRBD2 (6 bases). The CDR3 is made up of 15 amino acids. The V gene lost 2 bases and the J gene lost 7 bases, with 18 bases spanning the gap. Germline CDR1 is SQVTM and CDR2 is ANQGSEA. The CDR3 DNA reads TGCAGCGTTGAAAACCCTGGGGGGAATTTAAATGAGCAGTTCTTC. As protein: CSVENPGGNLNEQFF.

This chain connects TRBV2 to TRBJ2-3; D might be TRBD2 (7 bases). The CDR3 has 13 amino acids. The germline CDR1 and CDR2 sequences are SNHLY and FYNNEI. Trimming stripped 7 bases from V and 5 bases from J, with 13 bases between. This CDR3 is CASTDGGRDTQYF. CDR3 bases: TGTGCCAGCACCGACGGGGGGCGAGATACGCAGTATTTT.

This sequence joins TRBV11-3 and TRBJ2-1; 7 bases are a match to TRBD2. Germline V gives CDR1 SGHNT, CDR2 YENEEA. V was pared by 3 bases and J by 7 bases, with 9 bases of the junction left unmatched. This CDR3 spans 15 amino acids. CDR3 coding DNA: TGTGCCAGCAGCTTTTATAGTGGCGGGAGTAATGAGCAGTTCTTC. Amino acid sequence: CASSFYSGGSNEQFF. The full variable domain, its missing parts supplied by reference TRBV11-3 and TRBJ2-1, is EAGVVQSPRYKIIEKKQPVAFWCNPISGHNTLYWYLQNLGQGPELLIRYENEEAVDDSQLPKDRFSAERLKGVDSTLKIQPAELGDSAVYLCASSFYSGGSNEQFFGPGTRLTVL.

The rearrangement joins TRBV7-2 to TRBJ2-3; maybe TRBD1 (6 bases). The CDR3 is 16 amino acids. V was clipped by 5 bases and J by 0 bases, with 15 bases between them. From germline, CDR1 is SGHTA and CDR2 FQGNSA. The CDR3 DNA reads TGTGCCAGCAGCCAGAACAGGGCATCGAGCACAGATACGCAGTATTTT. This gives the protein CASSQNRASSTDTQYF.

The rearrangement links TRBV12-3 or TRBV12-4 to TRBJ2-3; 9 bases line up with TRBD1. After removal of 4 bases from V and 3 bases from J, the junction contained 5 bases not matched to a gene. This CDR3 contains 15 residues. DNA for the CDR3: TGTGCCAGCAGTTCTCGGGACAGGGATACAGATACGCAGTATTTT. It encodes CASSSRDRDTDTQYF.

This clonotype was counted at least ten times. The rearrangement joins TRBV29-1 to TRBJ1-1; D is perhaps TRBD1 (6 bases). Trimming removed 7 bases at V and 1 base at J, with 13 bases between. The germline V gene encodes CDR1 SQVTM and CDR2 ANQGSEA. The CDR3 consists of 13 residues. The CDR3 here is CSARQEPNTEAFF. The CDR3 region has the DNA TGCAGCGCCCGACAGGAGCCGAACACTGAAGCTTTCTTT.

This clonotype was seen repeatedly, ten times or more. The chain links TRBV5-5 to TRBJ2-7, with D maybe TRBD1 (7 bases). The CDR3 is 17 amino acids. V was cut by 0 bases and J by 4 bases, with 20 bases left in between. Germline values: CDR1 SGHKS, CDR2 YYEKEE (reference sequence). CDR3 bases: TGTGCCAGCAGCTTGGGCCACTCGGCAGGGGGGAATTACGAGCAGTACTTC. Encoded protein: CASSLGHSAGGNYEQYF. The full variable domain, in which reference TRBV5-5 and TRBJ2-7 provide the parts outside the CDR3, is DAGVTQSPTHLIKTRGQQVTLRCSPISGHKSVSWYQQVLGQGPQFIFQYYEKEERGRGNFPDRFSARQFPNYSSELNVNALLLGDSALYLCASSLGHSAGGNYEQYFGPGTRLTVT.

The chain links TRBV15 to TRBJ2-5; the match to TRBD1 covers 10 bases. The CDR3 is 14 residues long. Germline CDR1 reads LNHNV; CDR2 reads YYDKDF (reference sequence). J lost 11 bases, V lost 2 bases, and 8 bases had no gene match. CDR3 in amino acids: CATSRQGTGVEQYF. The CDR3 DNA follows: TGTGCCACCAGCAGACAAGGGACAGGGGTTGAGCAGTACTTC.

J is TRBJ2-4 and V is TRBV9; possible D gene TRBD2, 6 bases. TRBJ2-7 matches the DNA end more closely, so the J call is doubtful. CDR3 length equals 14 residues. Germline V CDR1 and CDR2: SGDLS, YYNGEE. The CDR3 DNA follows: TGTGCCAGCAGCGTGGGACTCCAGACCTACGAGCAGTACTTC. Encoded protein: CASSVGLQTYEQYF.

To note about this clonotype: Compared with germline, one end of the junction differs, possibly owing to a read error. V usage is TRBV10-2 and J usage is TRBJ1-4; D is unresolved. Germline-derived CDR1 and CDR2 are WSHSY and SAAADI. The CDR3 covers 15 residues. In DNA form, the CDR3 reads TGCGCCGGCAGTGATCGGGGAGCAACTAATGAAAAACTGTTTTTT. This translates into CAGSDRGATNEKLFF.

This clonotype was counted many times. V usage is TRBV7-6 and J usage is TRBJ2-2; the match to TRBD2 covers 8 bases. CDR3 length: 16 residues. V trimming: 2 bases; J trimming: 6 bases; junction bases outside the gene matches: 8. Germline V gene lookup returns CDR1 SGHVS and CDR2 FNYEAQ. In DNA form, the CDR3 reads TGTGCCAGCAGCTTATCCGGGACTAGTAGCGCCGGGGAGCTGTTTTTT. It yields the protein CASSLSGTSSAGELFF.

The rearrangement links TRBV30 to TRBJ1-2, with unresolved D. Per the germline V gene, CDR1 is GTSNPN and CDR2 is SVGIG (reference sequence). The CDR3 loop spans 12 amino acids. Trimming took off 4 bases at V and 4 bases at J, with 10 bases between the two ends. The CDR3 loop is CAWTSPIYGYTF. The CDR3 region has the DNA TGTGCCTGGACCTCCCCCATCTATGGCTACACCTTC.

This clonotype has more than one count but fewer than ten. V is TRBV6-5 and J is TRBJ1-2; D gene unclear. Trimming left V 5 bases short and J 6 bases short, with 13 bases between. The CDR3 spans 13 residues. From germline, CDR1 is MNHEY and CDR2 SVGAGI. CDR3 in DNA: TGTGCCAGCAGTAAGCACTCGGGAGATGGCTACACCTTC. Its translation: CASSKHSGDGYTF.

The chain is built from TRBV28 and TRBJ2-4; 7 nucleotides match TRBD1. The last part of the DNA fits TRBJ2-7 better; the J call may be wrong. From germline, CDR1 is MDHEN and CDR2 SYDVKM. The CDR3 consists of 15 residues. The chain's CDR3 is CASSPGTERGYEQYF. In DNA, the CDR3 is TGTGCCAGCAGTCCGGGGACAGAAAGAGGGTACGAGCAGTACTTC.

The V call is TRBV7-9, the J call TRBJ2-7; tentative D call: TRBD1 (6 bases). CDR1 is SEHNR and CDR2 is FQNEAQ in the germline V gene (reference sequence). V lost 5 bases and J 6 bases, leaving 11 bases between the germline ends. The CDR3 loop spans 12 amino acids. This chain's CDR3 is CASSTDRSEQYF. The CDR3 DNA follows: TGTGCCAGCAGCACCGACAGGTCCGAGCAGTACTTC. Based on the CDR3 plus reference TRBV7-9 and TRBJ2-7, the full variable domain is DTGVSQNPRHKITKRGQNVTFRCDPISEHNRLYWYRQTLGQGPEFLTYFQNEAQLEKSRLLSDRFSAERPKGSFSTLEIQRTEQGDSAMYLCASSTDRSEQYFGPGTRLTVT.

The rearrangement uses TRBV28 and TRBJ1-2, with D tentatively TRBD1 (5 bases). This CDR3 has 17 amino acids. Trimming stripped 7 bases from V and 3 bases from J, with 24 bases between. Germline V CDR1 and CDR2: MDHEN, SYDVKM. CDR3 protein: CASIYSSGVEWDYGYTF. The CDR3 bases are TGTGCCAGCATCTATTCTTCGGGGGTCGAGTGGGACTATGGCTACACCTTC.

The J gene is TRBJ1-1, the V gene TRBV10-3; D perhaps matches TRBD1 (5 bases). Between the trimmed V and J ends, which lost 10 bases and 4 bases, there was a span of 13 bases. The CDR3 runs 12 residues. Germline V lookup: CDR1 ENHRY, CDR2 SYGVKD. The CDR3 DNA is TGTGCCACAGCCAGGGTAGGCACTGAAGCTTTCTTT. It codes for CATARVGTEAFF.

Concerning this clonotype: One end of the junction fails to match germline, which may point to a read error. J is TRBJ2-1 and V is TRBV19, with D possibly TRBD2 on 6 matching bases. The J call may not be correct, given that the DNA end is closer to TRBJ2-7. This CDR3 has 15 amino acids. Germline V gene sequence: CDR1 LNHDA, CDR2 SQIVND (reference sequence). The CDR3 reads CASSAGWTTGYEQYF. The CDR3 DNA reads TGCGCCAGTAGTGCGGGATGGACTACGGGCTACGAGCAGTACTTC.